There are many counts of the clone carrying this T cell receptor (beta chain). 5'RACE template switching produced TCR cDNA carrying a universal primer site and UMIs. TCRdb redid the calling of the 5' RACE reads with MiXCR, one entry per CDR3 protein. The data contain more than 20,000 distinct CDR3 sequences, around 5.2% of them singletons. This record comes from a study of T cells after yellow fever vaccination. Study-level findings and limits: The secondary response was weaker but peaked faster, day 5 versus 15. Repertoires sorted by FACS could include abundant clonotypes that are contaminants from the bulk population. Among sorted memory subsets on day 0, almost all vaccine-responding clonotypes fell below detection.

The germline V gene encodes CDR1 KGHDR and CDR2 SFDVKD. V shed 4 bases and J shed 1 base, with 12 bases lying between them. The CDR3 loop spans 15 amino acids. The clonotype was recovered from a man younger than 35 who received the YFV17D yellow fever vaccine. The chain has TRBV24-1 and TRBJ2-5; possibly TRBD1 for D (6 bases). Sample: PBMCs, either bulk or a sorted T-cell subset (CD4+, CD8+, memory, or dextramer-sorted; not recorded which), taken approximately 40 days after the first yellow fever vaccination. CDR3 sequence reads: CATSDSGQFQETQYF. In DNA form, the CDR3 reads TGTGCCACCAGTGACTCCGGACAGTTCCAAGAGACCCAGTACTTC.